These 19 T cell receptor beta chains came from one sample sequenced in a study of blood T cells in healthy people across ages (dated by TCRdb to 2013 to 2016). Libraries were built with 5' RACE. Sequenced on an Illumina HiSeq 2500. The second PCR ran for about 6 to 12 cycles and used a J-beta primer mix along with a sample-barcoded 5' primer. TCRdb took the public reads, trimmed them with fastp at Q25, ran MiXCR for clone calling and kept in-frame beta chains. One record per CDR3 amino acid sequence lists the most common genes and DNA. Here the sample has over a million distinct CDR3 sequences; around 40% occur a single time. In total, the top ten clones hold 4% of the sample. The material sequenced was blood. The receptors stem from a woman under 30 in good health.

The CDR3 spells CASSLIDGSSGNTIYF. In nucleotides, the CDR3 is TGTGCCAGCAGCCTGATCGACGGAAGCTCTGGAAACACCATATATTTT. The rearrangement links TRBV7-9 to TRBJ1-3; D not certain. This CDR3 region has 16 residues. Germline CDR1 SEHNR, CDR2 FQNEAQ (reference sequence). With 5 bases removed from V and 0 bases from J, the gap between germline ends came to 14 bases.

The chain has TRBV5-1 and TRBJ1-2, with D hard to call. The V gene's germline CDR1 is SGHRS and CDR2 YFSETQ. CDR3 length: 13 residues. Trimming pared 2 bases from V and 7 bases from J, leaving 12 bases between. The CDR3, as DNA: TGCGCCAGCAGCTTTGGGTCCGAGGGTGGCTACACCTTC. Translating gives CASSFGSEGGYTF. Full variable domain (rest looked up from reference TRBV5-1 and TRBJ1-2): KAGVTQTPRYLIKTRGQQVTLSCSPISGHRSVSWYQQTPGQGLQFLFEYFSETQRNKGNFPGRFSGRQFSNSRSEMNVSTLELGDSALYLCASSFGSEGGYTFGSGTRLTVV.

This clonotype occurred a few times. V gene TRBV6-1 combines with J gene TRBJ2-5; a possible D gene is TRBD1 (5 bases). The ends were cut back, 2 bases at V and 7 bases at J, with 14 bases in the middle. The germline gives CDR1 MNHNS, CDR2 SASEGT. The CDR3 sequence is 14 residues long. The CDR3: CASSENRVRGTQYF. CDR3 sequence (DNA): TGTGCCAGCAGTGAAAACCGTGTTAGGGGGACCCAGTACTTC.

The V gene is TRBV15, the J gene TRBJ2-7, with TRBD1 matching 7 bases. Germline V gene data show CDR1 as LNHNV and CDR2 as YYDKDF (reference sequence). CDR3 length: 17 residues. With V trimmed by 6 bases and J by 1 base, 15 bases remained unmatched. CDR3 nucleotide sequence: TGTGCCACCAGAAGCAATCCGTTCCGGGACAGATCCTACGAGCAGTACTTC. Its protein is CATRSNPFRDRSYEQYF.

This chain links TRBV6-5 with TRBJ2-7; D is uncertain. The CDR3 totals 15 residues. CDR1 and CDR2 (germline): MNHEY, SVGAGI. Trimming cost V 0 bases and J 2 bases, with 11 bases left between them. CDR3 protein: CASSYSTGVPYEQYF. DNA of the CDR3: TGTGCCAGCAGTTACTCCACCGGAGTGCCCTACGAGCAGTACTTC.

The chain carries TRBV9 and TRBJ1-4; 7 bases are a match to TRBD1. J gave up 0 bases and V 3 bases, and 14 bases lay outside the gene matches. Per the germline V gene, CDR1 is SGDLS and CDR2 is YYNGEE. CDR3 length: 19 residues. DNA of the CDR3: TGTGCCAGCAGCGCCGGGACAGCCTATTCACCTGCAACTAATGAAAAACTGTTTTTT. Protein sequence: CASSAGTAYSPATNEKLFF. Filled out from reference TRBV9 and TRBJ1-4, the complete variable domain reads DSGVTQTPKHLITATGQRVTLRCSPRSGDLSVYWYQQSLDQGLQFLIQYYNGEERAKGNILERFSAQQFPDLHSELNLSSLELGDSALYFCASSAGTAYSPATNEKLFFGSGTQLSVL.

This clonotype has only a few counts. This chain uses TRBV20-1 with TRBJ2-5, with 8 bases lining up with TRBD2. V trimming: 4 bases; J trimming: 11 bases; junction bases outside the gene matches: 15. The CDR3 covers 14 residues. Per germline, CDR1 DFQATT and CDR2 SNEGSKA (reference sequence). The DNA for the CDR3 is TGCAGTGCTACCCCGGGGGGGACATACGAATCGCAGTACTTC. Translated: CSATPGGTYESQYF.

The chain links TRBV18 to TRBJ2-7, with D possibly TRBD2 on 5 matching bases. V lost 3 bases, J lost 2 bases, and 14 bases lay in between. Germline loops: CDR1 KGHSH, CDR2 LQKENI. There are 15 residues in the CDR3. The CDR3 bases are TGTGCCAGCTCACCCACCTACGGGGTCGCCTACGAGCAGTACTTC. Translated, it gives CASSPTYGVAYEQYF.

V gene TRBV6-2 or TRBV6-3 combines with J gene TRBJ2-1; 9 bases map to TRBD1. The DNA end favors TRBJ2-7, so the J call may be wrong. Germline-derived CDR1 and CDR2 are MNHEY and SVGEGT. This CDR3 has 14 residues. CDR3 residues: CASRTGGNYNEQYF. In DNA form, the CDR3 reads TGTGCCAGCAGGACAGGGGGTAACTACAATGAGCAGTACTTC.

Worth noting for this clonotype: An end of the junction does not agree with germline; a read error may underlie this. J is TRBJ1-5 and V is TRBV25-1; 11 positions agree with TRBD1. The CDR3 is made up of 18 amino acids. CDR1 is MGHDK and CDR2 is SYGVNS in the germline V gene. For the CDR3, the DNA is TGTGCCTGCAGTGAAGGGGGGACAGGGGGGAATAGCAATCAGCCCCAGCATTTT. Translating gives CACSEGGTGGNSNQPQHF.

This clonotype was picked up a small number of times. The V and J genes are TRBV6-1 and TRBJ1-5; D gene ambiguous. This CDR3 region has 11 residues. Trimming pared 2 bases from V and 4 bases from J, leaving 0 bases between. CDR1 and CDR2 (germline): MNHNS, SASEGT. The CDR3 loop reads CASSENQPQHF. Written as DNA, the CDR3 is TGTGCCAGCAGTGAAAATCAGCCCCAGCATTTT.

This clonotype was seen a few times. V and J are TRBV7-9 and TRBJ2-4; D unresolved. Germline V gene lookup returns CDR1 SEHNR and CDR2 FQNEAQ (reference sequence). The CDR3 covers 15 residues. V lost 1 base and J lost 5, with 12 bases in between. The CDR3 coding sequence is TGTGCCAGCAGCTTAGTCGTCACGGATGAAAACATTCAGTACTTC. It is translated as CASSLVVTDENIQYF.

J is TRBJ2-7 and V is TRBV29-1; the D gene is possibly TRBD1 (7 bases). Germline CDR1 is SQVTM and CDR2 is ANQGSEA. This CDR3 has 13 residues. The ends were cut back, 3 bases at V and 5 bases at J, with 14 bases in the middle. CDR3 protein: CSVEEGASHEQYF. The CDR3 DNA is TGCAGCGTTGAGGAGGGGGCTTCCCACGAGCAGTACTTC.

V and J are TRBV7-2 and TRBJ1-5; 7 bases align to TRBD1. This CDR3 region has 16 residues. The junction had 7 bases not matched to a gene; V was cut back by 5 bases and J by 0 bases. CDR1 and CDR2 (germline): SGHTA, FQGNSA. The CDR3 region is CASSPGTANSNQPQHF. DNA of the CDR3: TGTGCCAGCAGCCCCGGGACAGCAAATAGCAATCAGCCCCAGCATTTT.

With regard to this clonotype: One end of the junction fails to match germline, which may point to a read error. This sequence joins TRBV7-8 and TRBJ2-1; possibly TRBD1 for D (6 bases). This CDR3 comprises 14 residues. Germline values: CDR1 SGHVS, CDR2 FQNEAQ. The CDR3 DNA is TGTGCCAGCAGCTTATGGACAGTCTACAATGTGCAGTTCTTC. Encoded protein: CASSLWTVYNVQFF.

The chain links TRBV7-4 to TRBJ2-7, with no clear D. The V gene lost 9 bases and the J gene lost 0 bases, with 9 bases spanning the gap. Germline-derived CDR1 and CDR2 are SGHVT and SQSDAQ. The CDR3 length is 12 residues. The DNA for the CDR3 is TGTGCCAGGCTGGGGAACTCCTACGAGCAGTACTTC. Translation gives CARLGNSYEQYF.

Comments on this clonotype: A read error may account for a junction end that differs from germline. The rearrangement links TRBV6-2 or TRBV6-3 to TRBJ1-2; TRBD1 matches at 8 bases. There are 16 residues in the CDR3. Germline V gene data show CDR1 as MNHEY and CDR2 as SVGEGT. The CDR3 DNA is TGTGCCAGCAGTCCCAAGGGTCGACAGGGGAACTGTGGCTACACCTTC. Its translation: CASSPKGRQGNCGYTF.

The gene calls are TRBV6-2 or TRBV6-3 and TRBJ1-2, with TRBD1 matching 11 bases. Trimming removed 3 bases from V and 2 bases from J; junction bases left unmatched: 5. The CDR3 contains 16 residues. Germline assignment: CDR1 MNHEY and CDR2 SVGEGT. CDR3 DNA: TGTGCCAGCAGTTATGGACAGGGGGCGTCCAACTATGGCTACACCTTC. It yields the protein CASSYGQGASNYGYTF.

This chain uses TRBV7-2 with TRBJ2-1; the match to TRBD2 covers 15 bases. The CDR3 spans 17 residues. V shed 1 base, J shed 7 bases, and the junction held 5 bases outside the gene matches. Per germline, CDR1 SGHTA and CDR2 FQGNSA. CDR3 coding DNA: TGTGCCAGCAGCTTAGTCGGGACTAGCGGGAGGAAGAATGAGCAGTTCTTC. Amino acids: CASSLVGTSGRKNEQFF.